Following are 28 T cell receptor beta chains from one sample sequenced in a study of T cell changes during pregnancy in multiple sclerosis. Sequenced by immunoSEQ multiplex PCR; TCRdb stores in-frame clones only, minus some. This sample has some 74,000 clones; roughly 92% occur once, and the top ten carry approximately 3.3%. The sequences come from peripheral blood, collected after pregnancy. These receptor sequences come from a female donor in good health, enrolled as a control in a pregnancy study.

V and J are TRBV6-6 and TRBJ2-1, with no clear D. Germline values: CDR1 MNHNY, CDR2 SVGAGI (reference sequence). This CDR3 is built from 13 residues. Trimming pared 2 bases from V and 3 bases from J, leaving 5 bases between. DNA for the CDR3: TGTGCCAGCAGTTACGCCGGCTACAATGAGCAGTTCTTC. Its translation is CASSYAGYNEQFF.

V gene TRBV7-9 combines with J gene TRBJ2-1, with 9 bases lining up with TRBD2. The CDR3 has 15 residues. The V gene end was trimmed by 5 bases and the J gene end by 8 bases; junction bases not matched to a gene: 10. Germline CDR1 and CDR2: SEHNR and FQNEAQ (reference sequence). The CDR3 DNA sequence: TGTGCCAGCAGCGAACGGCGGGAGGGCCTCTATGAGCAGTTCTTC. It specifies CASSERREGLYEQFF.

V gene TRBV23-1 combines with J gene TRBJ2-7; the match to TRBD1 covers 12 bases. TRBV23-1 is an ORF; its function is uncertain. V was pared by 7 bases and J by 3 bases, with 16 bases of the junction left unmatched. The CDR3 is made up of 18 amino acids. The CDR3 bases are TGCGCCAGCAACCGGGACAGGGGGCCGCGACCGGGATACTACGAGCAGTACTTC. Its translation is CASNRDRGPRPGYYEQYF.

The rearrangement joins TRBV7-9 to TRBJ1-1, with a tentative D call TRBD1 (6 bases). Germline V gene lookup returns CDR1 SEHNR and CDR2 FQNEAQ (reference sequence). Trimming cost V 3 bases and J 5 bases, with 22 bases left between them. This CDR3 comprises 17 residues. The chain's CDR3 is CASSLGQQGIGWTEAFF. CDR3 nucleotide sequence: TGTGCCAGCAGCTTGGGACAACAGGGTATCGGGTGGACTGAAGCTTTCTTT.

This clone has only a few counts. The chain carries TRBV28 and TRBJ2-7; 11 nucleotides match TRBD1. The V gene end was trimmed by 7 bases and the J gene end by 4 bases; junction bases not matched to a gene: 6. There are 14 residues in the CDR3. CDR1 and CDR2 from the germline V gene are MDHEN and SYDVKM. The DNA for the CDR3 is TGTGCCAGCATTAGGACAGGGGGCACGTACGAGCAGTACTTC. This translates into CASIRTGGTYEQYF.

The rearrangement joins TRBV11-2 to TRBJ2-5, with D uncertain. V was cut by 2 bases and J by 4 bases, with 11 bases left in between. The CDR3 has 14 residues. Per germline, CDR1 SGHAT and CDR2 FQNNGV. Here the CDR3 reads CASSLISSTETQYF. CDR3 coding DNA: TGTGCCAGCAGCTTAATTAGCTCCACAGAGACCCAGTACTTC. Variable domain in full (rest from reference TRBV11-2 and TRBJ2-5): EAGVAQSPRYKIIEKRQSVAFWCNPISGHATLYWYQQILGQGPKLLIQFQNNGVVDDSQLPKDRFSAERLKGVDSTLKIQPAKLEDSAVYLCASSLISSTETQYFGPGTRLLVL.

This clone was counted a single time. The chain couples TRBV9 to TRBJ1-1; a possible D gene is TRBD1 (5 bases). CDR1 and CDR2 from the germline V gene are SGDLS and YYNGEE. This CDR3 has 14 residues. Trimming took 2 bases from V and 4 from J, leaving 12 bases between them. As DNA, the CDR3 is TGTGCCAGCAGCGTGGGGGGTTTTGGCACTGAAGCTTTCTTT. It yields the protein CASSVGGFGTEAFF.

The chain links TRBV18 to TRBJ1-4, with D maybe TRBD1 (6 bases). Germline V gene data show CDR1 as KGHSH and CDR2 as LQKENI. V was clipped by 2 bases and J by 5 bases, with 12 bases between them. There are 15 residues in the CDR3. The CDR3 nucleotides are TGTGCCAGCTCACCAGGGAGCAGGGGAAATGAAAAACTGTTTTTT. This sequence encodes CASSPGSRGNEKLFF.

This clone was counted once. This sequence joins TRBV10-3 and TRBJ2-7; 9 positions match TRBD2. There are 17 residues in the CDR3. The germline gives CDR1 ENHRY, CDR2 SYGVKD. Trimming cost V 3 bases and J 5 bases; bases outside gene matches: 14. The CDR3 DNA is TGTGCCATCAGTGACCGCGGGAGGGGTTTGAAGCACCACGAGCAGTACTTC. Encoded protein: CAISDRGRGLKHHEQYF.

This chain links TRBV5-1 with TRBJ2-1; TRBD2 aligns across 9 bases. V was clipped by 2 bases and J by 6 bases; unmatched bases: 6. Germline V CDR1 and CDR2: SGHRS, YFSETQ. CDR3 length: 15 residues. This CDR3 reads CASSFGGTSLNEQFF. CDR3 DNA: TGCGCCAGCAGCTTCGGAGGGACTAGCCTCAATGAGCAGTTCTTC. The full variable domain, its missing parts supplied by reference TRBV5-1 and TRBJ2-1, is KAGVTQTPRYLIKTRGQQVTLSCSPISGHRSVSWYQQTPGQGLQFLFEYFSETQRNKGNFPGRFSGRQFSNSRSEMNVSTLELGDSALYLCASSFGGTSLNEQFFGPGTRLTVL.

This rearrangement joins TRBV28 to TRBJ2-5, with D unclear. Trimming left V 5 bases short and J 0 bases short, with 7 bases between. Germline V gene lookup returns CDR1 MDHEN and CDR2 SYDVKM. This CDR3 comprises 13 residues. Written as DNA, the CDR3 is TGTGCCAGCAGTCCTCCGTACCAAGAGACCCAGTACTTC. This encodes CASSPPYQETQYF.

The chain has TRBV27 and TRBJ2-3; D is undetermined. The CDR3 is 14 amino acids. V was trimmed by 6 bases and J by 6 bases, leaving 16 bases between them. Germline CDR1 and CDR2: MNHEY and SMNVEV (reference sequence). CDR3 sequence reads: CASRTSSYLDTQYF. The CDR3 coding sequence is TGTGCCAGCAGAACCTCCTCCTATCTTGATACGCAGTATTTT.

The CDR3 DNA is TGTGCCACCCTAGACCCCGAGGGAGAGACCCAGTACTTC. It is translated as CATLDPEGETQYF. The rearrangement links TRBV28 to TRBJ2-5, with D possibly matching TRBD2 (5 bases). Trimming removed 10 bases from V and 4 bases from J, with 16 bases in between. The CDR3 contains 13 residues. The germline V gene has CDR1 MDHEN and CDR2 SYDVKM.

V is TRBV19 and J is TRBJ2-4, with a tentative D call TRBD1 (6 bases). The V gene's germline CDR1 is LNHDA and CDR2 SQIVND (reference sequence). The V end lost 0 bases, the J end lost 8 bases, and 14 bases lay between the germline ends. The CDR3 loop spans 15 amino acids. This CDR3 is CASSIDQGRRDIQYF. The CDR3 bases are TGTGCCAGTAGTATAGATCAGGGGCGGCGGGACATTCAGTACTTC.

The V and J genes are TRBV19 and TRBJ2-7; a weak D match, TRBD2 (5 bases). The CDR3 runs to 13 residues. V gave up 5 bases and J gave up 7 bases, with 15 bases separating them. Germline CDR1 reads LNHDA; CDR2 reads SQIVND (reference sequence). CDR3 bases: TGTGCCAGTAGTTCGGGGTCATCGGGGGAGCAGTACTTC. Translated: CASSSGSSGEQYF.

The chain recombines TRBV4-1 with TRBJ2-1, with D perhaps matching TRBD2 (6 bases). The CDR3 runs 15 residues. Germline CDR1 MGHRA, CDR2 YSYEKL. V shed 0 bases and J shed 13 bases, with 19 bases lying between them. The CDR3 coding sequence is TGCGCCAGCAGCCAAGAAAACGGCCTAGCGAGGAAACAGTTCTTC. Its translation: CASSQENGLARKQFF.

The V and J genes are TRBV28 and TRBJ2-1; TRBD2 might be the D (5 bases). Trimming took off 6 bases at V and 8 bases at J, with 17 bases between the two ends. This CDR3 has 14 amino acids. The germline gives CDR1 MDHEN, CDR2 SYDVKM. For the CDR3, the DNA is TGTGCCAGCAGGAGGGCAGATAGTACACATGAGCAGTTCTTC. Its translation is CASRRADSTHEQFF.

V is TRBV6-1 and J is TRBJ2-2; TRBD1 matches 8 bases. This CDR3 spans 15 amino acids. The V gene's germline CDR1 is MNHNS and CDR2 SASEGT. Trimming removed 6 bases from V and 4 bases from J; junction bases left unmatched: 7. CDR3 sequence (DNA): TGTGCCAGCAGCGCCGGGACAGGCCGCACCGGGGAGCTGTTTTTT. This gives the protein CASSAGTGRTGELFF.

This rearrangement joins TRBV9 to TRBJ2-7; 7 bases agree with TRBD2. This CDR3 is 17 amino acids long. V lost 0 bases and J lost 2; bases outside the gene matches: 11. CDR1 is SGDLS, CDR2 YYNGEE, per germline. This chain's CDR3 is CASSVASGLTPTYEQYF. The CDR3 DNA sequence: TGTGCCAGCAGCGTAGCTAGCGGCCTAACCCCGACCTACGAGCAGTACTTC.

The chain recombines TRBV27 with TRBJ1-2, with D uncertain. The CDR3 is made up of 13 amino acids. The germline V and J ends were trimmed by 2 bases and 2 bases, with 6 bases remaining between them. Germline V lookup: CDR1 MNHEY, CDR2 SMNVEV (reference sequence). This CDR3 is CASSLRGNYGYTF. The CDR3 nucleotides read TGTGCCAGCAGTTTACGGGGAAACTATGGCTACACCTTC.

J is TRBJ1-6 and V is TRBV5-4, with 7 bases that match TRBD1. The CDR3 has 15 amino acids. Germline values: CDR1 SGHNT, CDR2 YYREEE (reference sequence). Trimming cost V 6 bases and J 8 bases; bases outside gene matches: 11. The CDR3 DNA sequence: TGTGCCAGCACCCCAGGGGGACGCCTAGATTCACCCCTCCACTTT. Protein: CASTPGGRLDSPLHF.

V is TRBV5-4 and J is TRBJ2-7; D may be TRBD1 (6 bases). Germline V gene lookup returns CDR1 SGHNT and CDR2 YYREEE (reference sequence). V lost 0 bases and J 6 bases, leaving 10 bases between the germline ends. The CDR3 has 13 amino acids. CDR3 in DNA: TGTGCCAGCAGCTTGGAACAGGGTGGCGAGCAGTACTTC. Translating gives CASSLEQGGEQYF.

CDR3: CASSIGTVSNQPQHF. Here the CDR3 DNA reads TGTGCCAGTAGTATCGGAACAGTTAGCAATCAGCCCCAGCATTTT. The rearrangement links TRBV19 to TRBJ1-5; no clear D. Trimming took off 3 bases at V and 0 bases at J, with 9 bases between the two ends. Germline CDR1 reads LNHDA; CDR2 reads SQIVND (reference sequence). The CDR3 runs to 15 residues.

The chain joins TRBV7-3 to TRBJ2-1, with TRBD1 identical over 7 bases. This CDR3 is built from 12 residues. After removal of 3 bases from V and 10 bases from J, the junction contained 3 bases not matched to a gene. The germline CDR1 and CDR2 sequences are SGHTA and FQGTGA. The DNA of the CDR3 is TGTGCCAGCAGCTTGACAGGGAAAGAGCAGTTCTTC. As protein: CASSLTGKEQFF.

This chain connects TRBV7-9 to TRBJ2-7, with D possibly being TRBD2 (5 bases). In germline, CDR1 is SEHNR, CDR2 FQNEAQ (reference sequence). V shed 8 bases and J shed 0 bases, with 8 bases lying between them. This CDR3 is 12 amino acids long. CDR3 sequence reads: CASGGTSYEQYF. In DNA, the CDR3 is TGTGCCAGCGGAGGCACCTCCTACGAGCAGTACTTC.

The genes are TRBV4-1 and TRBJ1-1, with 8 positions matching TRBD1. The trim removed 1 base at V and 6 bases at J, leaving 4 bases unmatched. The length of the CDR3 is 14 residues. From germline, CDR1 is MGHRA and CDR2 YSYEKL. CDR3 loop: CASSQGTGRPEAFF. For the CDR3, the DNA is TGCGCCAGCAGCCAAGGGACAGGGCGTCCTGAAGCTTTCTTT.

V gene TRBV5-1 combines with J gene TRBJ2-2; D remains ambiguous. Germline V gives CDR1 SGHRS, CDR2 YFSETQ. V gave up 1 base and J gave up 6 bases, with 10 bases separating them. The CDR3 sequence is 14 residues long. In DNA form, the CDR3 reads TGCGCCAGCAGCTTGTCGCGTAACCCCGGGGAGCTGTTTTTT. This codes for CASSLSRNPGELFF.

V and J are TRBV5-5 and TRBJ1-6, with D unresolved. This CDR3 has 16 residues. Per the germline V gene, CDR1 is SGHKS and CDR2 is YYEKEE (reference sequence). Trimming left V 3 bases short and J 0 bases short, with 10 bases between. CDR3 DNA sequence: TGTGCCAGCAGCTGGGCCCCAAGCTCCTATAATTCACCCCTCCACTTT. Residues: CASSWAPSSYNSPLHF.